These 30 T cell receptor beta chains came from one sample sequenced in a study of cytomegalovirus exposure and HLA in healthy donors. 60 Vbeta and 13 Jbeta primers were used in PCR. Method: immunoSEQ multiplex PCR; TCRdb's copy keeps in-frame clones and lacks some. The sample gives more than 250,000 clones, approximately 90% of which show up once; approximately 2.4% is in the top ten. The sample taken for sequencing was PBMCs. The receptors derive from a woman under 30 in good health and CMV-seronegative.

In DNA, the CDR3 is TGTGCCAGCAGTTACCGTCAGGGGGATAATGAAAAACTGTTTTTT. This sequence encodes CASSYRQGDNEKLFF. This chain uses TRBV6-6 with TRBJ1-4; 7 bases are shared with TRBD1. The CDR3 has 15 residues. The junction had 4 bases not matched to a gene; V was cut back by 2 bases and J by 4 bases. Germline loops: CDR1 MNHNY, CDR2 SVGAGI (reference sequence).

The chain couples TRBV5-5 to TRBJ1-2; D remains ambiguous. Germline loops: CDR1 SGHKS, CDR2 YYEKEE (reference sequence). This CDR3 has 15 residues. V gave up 0 bases and J gave up 2 bases, with 11 bases separating them. CDR3 sequence reads: CASSLASGGNYGYTF. CDR3 DNA: TGTGCCAGCAGCTTGGCCAGCGGCGGAAACTATGGCTACACCTTC. Supplemented by reference TRBV5-5 and TRBJ1-2, the full variable domain reads DAGVTQSPTHLIKTRGQQVTLRCSPISGHKSVSWYQQVLGQGPQFIFQYYEKEERGRGNFPDRFSARQFPNYSSELNVNALLLGDSALYLCASSLASGGNYGYTFGSGTRLTVV.

The chain carries TRBV5-1 and TRBJ1-4, with TRBD1 matching 7 bases. The CDR3 spans 16 residues. J gave up 4 bases and V 0 bases, and 6 bases lay outside the gene matches. CDR1 and CDR2 (germline): SGHRS, YFSETQ. The CDR3 bases are TGCGCCAGCAGCTTGGGCCTGACAGGGAATAATGAAAAACTGTTTTTT. Translation: CASSLGLTGNNEKLFF.

This clone was found once. The chain uses TRBV28 and TRBJ1-5; D perhaps matches TRBD1 (5 bases). V was clipped by 3 bases and J by 6 bases, with 12 bases between them. This CDR3 is 14 amino acids long. Germline V gives CDR1 MDHEN, CDR2 SYDVKM. CDR3 loop: CASSLGQGGQPQHF. The CDR3 DNA reads TGTGCCAGCAGTTTGGGTCAGGGTGGTCAGCCCCAGCATTTT.

The chain carries TRBV5-6 and TRBJ1-5; D is possibly TRBD1 (6 bases). The CDR3 is 16 amino acids. CDR1 SGHDT and CDR2 YYEEEE come from the germline V gene. V shed 2 bases and J shed 4 bases, with 16 bases lying between them. The CDR3 nucleotides are TGTGCCAGCAGCTTAACGGGGGGCGCATGGAATCAGCCCCAGCATTTT. Translation gives CASSLTGGAWNQPQHF.

V and J are TRBV6-5 and TRBJ1-6; maybe TRBD1 (6 bases). Trimming pared 10 bases from V and 7 bases from J, leaving 20 bases between. Per the germline V gene, CDR1 is MNHEY and CDR2 is SVGAGI. The CDR3 spans 15 residues. The CDR3 DNA follows: TGTGCCACCTGGACAGAGTCCTTAATCAATTCACCCCTCCACTTT. This sequence encodes CATWTESLINSPLHF.

The chain is built from TRBV2 and TRBJ1-2, with unresolved D. This CDR3 has 11 amino acids. The germline V gene encodes CDR1 SNHLY and CDR2 FYNNEI. Between the trimmed V and J ends, which lost 6 bases and 10 bases, there was a span of 12 bases. This chain's CDR3 is CASSPPIDYTF. CDR3 coding DNA: TGTGCCAGCAGCCCCCCCATAGACTACACCTTC.

Only a few counts were recorded for this clone. This sequence joins TRBV6-1 and TRBJ1-5; tentative D call: TRBD1 (6 bases). Trimming cost V 2 bases and J 0 bases, with 11 bases left between them. The CDR3 length is 16 residues. Germline CDR1 and CDR2: MNHNS and SASEGT. CDR3 DNA sequence: TGTGCCAGCAGTGAAAGGGGGGGAGGTAGCAATCAGCCCCAGCATTTT. This codes for CASSERGGGSNQPQHF.

CDR3 region: CASSLGTSGSTDTQYF. CDR3 nucleotide sequence: TGCGCCAGCAGCTTGGGGACTAGCGGAAGCACAGATACGCAGTATTTT. The chain combines TRBV5-1 with TRBJ2-3, with 10 positions matching TRBD2. Trimming took 0 bases from V and 0 from J; bases not matched to a gene: 1. CDR1 and CDR2 from the germline V gene are SGHRS and YFSETQ. The CDR3 consists of 16 residues.

This clone was picked up a small number of times. This chain links TRBV11-1 with TRBJ2-1; D perhaps matches TRBD2 (5 bases). Trimming removed 0 bases at V and 1 base at J, with 7 bases between. This CDR3 has 15 residues. Germline-derived CDR1 and CDR2 are SGHAT and FQDESV (reference sequence). In DNA form, the CDR3 reads TGTGCCAGCAGCTTAGCGCCGGGATCCTACAATGAGCAGTTCTTC. It encodes CASSLAPGSYNEQFF.

The genes are TRBV29-1 and TRBJ2-1, with 7 bases lining up with TRBD2. The CDR3 loop spans 13 amino acids. Germline CDR1 reads SQVTM; CDR2 reads ANQGSEA. V lost 4 bases, J lost 5 bases, and 5 bases stayed unmatched. CDR3 sequence (DNA): TGCAGCGTTGGGGTCGGGGGGAACAATGAGCAGTTCTTC. This translates into CSVGVGGNNEQFF.

The J gene is TRBJ1-2, the V gene TRBV14; 8 nucleotides agree with TRBD1. The J segment lost 0 bases and the V segment lost 2 bases, leaving 5 bases of the junction unmatched. The CDR3 is 16 residues long. Germline V gene sequence: CDR1 SGHDN, CDR2 FVKESK. DNA for the CDR3: TGTGCCAGCAGCCAACCTGGACAGGGTGCTAACTATGGCTACACCTTC. Translation: CASSQPGQGANYGYTF.

V and J are TRBV7-8 and TRBJ1-2; tentatively, D is TRBD1 (5 bases). This CDR3 is built from 15 residues. Trimming took 0 bases from V and 8 from J, leaving 16 bases between them. The germline V gene has CDR1 SGHVS and CDR2 FQNEAQ. The CDR3 DNA reads as TGTGCCAGCAGCTTAGCGCATACGGGGGAGTACGGCTACACCTTC. Its translation is CASSLAHTGEYGYTF.

The CDR3 loop reads CASSLAQGGYPHYEQYF. In DNA, the CDR3 is TGTGCCAGCAGCTTAGCTCAGGGAGGATATCCGCACTACGAGCAGTACTTC. The gene calls are TRBV7-9 and TRBJ2-7; D perhaps matches TRBD2 (6 bases). The CDR3 totals 17 residues. CDR1 SEHNR and CDR2 FQNEAQ come from the germline V gene (reference sequence). The ends were cut back, 0 bases at V and 3 bases at J, with 18 bases in the middle.

A word on this clone: Other nucleotide sequences in the sample specify the same CDR3. This chain connects TRBV5-4 to TRBJ1-6, with no clear D. Deletions cut 4 bases from V and 4 bases from J, with 18 bases between. Germline V gene sequence: CDR1 SGHNT, CDR2 YYREEE (reference sequence). CDR3 length: 17 residues. In DNA form, the CDR3 reads TGTGCCAGCAGCGCCTGGCCAGAATCCTTATATAATTCACCCCTCCACTTT. Its translation is CASSAWPESLYNSPLHF. Full variable domain (missing parts from reference TRBV5-4 and TRBJ1-6): ETGVTQSPTHLIKTRGQQVTLRCSSQSGHNTVSWYQQALGQGPQFIFQYYREEENGRGNFPPRFSGLQFPNYSSELNVNALELDDSALYLCASSAWPESLYNSPLHFGNGTRLTVT.

V and J are TRBV30 and TRBJ2-7; tentatively, D is TRBD1 (7 bases). The V gene's germline CDR1 is GTSNPN and CDR2 SVGIG (reference sequence). The germline V and J ends were trimmed by 0 bases and 8 bases, with 14 bases remaining between them. The CDR3 covers 13 residues. DNA of the CDR3: TGTGCCTGGAGTGTACAGGCGGGACAGAAGCAGTACTTC. It is translated as CAWSVQAGQKQYF.

J is TRBJ1-5 and V is TRBV6-1; 8 nucleotides match TRBD1. This CDR3 region has 15 residues. The trim removed 8 bases at V and 0 bases at J, leaving 6 bases unmatched. Germline V gene data show CDR1 as MNHNS and CDR2 as SASEGT. The chain's CDR3 is CASAGDRSSNQPQHF. Here the CDR3 DNA reads TGTGCCAGCGCGGGGGACAGGTCTAGCAATCAGCCCCAGCATTTT.

The chain recombines TRBV5-1 with TRBJ2-1; 11 bases map to TRBD2. This CDR3 contains 17 residues. Unmatched junction bases numbered 5, after V lost 0 bases and J lost 3 bases. CDR1 and CDR2 (germline): SGHRS, YFSETQ. CDR3 sequence reads: CASSLDTSGGHYNEQFF. In nucleotides, the CDR3 is TGCGCCAGCAGCTTGGATACTAGCGGGGGCCACTACAATGAGCAGTTCTTC.

The V call is TRBV14, the J call TRBJ1-4; maybe TRBD1 (5 bases). The CDR3 length is 15 residues. Germline values: CDR1 SGHDN, CDR2 FVKESK. V lost 6 bases to trimming and J lost 3 bases, with 14 bases between them. CDR3 sequence reads: CASSLQGESNEKLFF. The DNA of the CDR3 is TGTGCCAGCAGTCTCCAAGGGGAATCTAATGAAAAACTGTTTTTT.

The sample holds one count of this clone. The chain uses TRBV18 and TRBJ1-1; 11 bases are a match to TRBD1. Looked up from germline, CDR1 is KGHSH and CDR2 is LQKENI. Trimming cost V 6 bases and J 4 bases; bases outside gene matches: 10. The CDR3 consists of 16 residues. CDR3 DNA sequence: TGTGCCAGCTCCGAAGGACAGGGGGCGTCTGGCACTGAAGCTTTCTTT. Its translation: CASSEGQGASGTEAFF.

This chain links TRBV5-1 with TRBJ2-7, with TRBD1 as a possible D gene (5 bases). This CDR3 comprises 15 residues. V lost 0 bases, J lost 0 bases, and 10 bases lay in between. Germline CDR1 and CDR2: SGHRS and YFSETQ. The CDR3: CASSLGTPTSYEQYF. CDR3 sequence (DNA): TGCGCCAGCAGCTTGGGGACACCTACCTCCTACGAGCAGTACTTC.

The chain links TRBV10-3 to TRBJ1-1; tentatively, D is TRBD1 (5 bases). Germline values: CDR1 ENHRY, CDR2 SYGVKD. CDR3 size: 10 residues. The CDR3 DNA sequence: TGTCACAGGATTCACACTGAAGCTTTCTTT. As protein: CHRIHTEAFF.

The genes are TRBV2 and TRBJ1-1; 9 bases align to TRBD1. The CDR3 has 13 amino acids. CDR1 is SNHLY and CDR2 is FYNNEI in the germline V gene. With 10 bases clipped from V and 3 bases from J, the junction kept 6 bases outside the gene matches. The CDR3 DNA reads TGTGCCAACACCCGGGACAGGGACACTGAAGCTTTCTTT. The encoded protein is CANTRDRDTEAFF. Together with reference TRBV2 and TRBJ1-1, the CDR3 gives the full variable domain: EPEVTQTPSHQVTQMGQEVILRCVPISNHLYFYWYRQILGQKVEFLVSFYNNEISEKSEIFDDQFSVERPDGSNFTLKIRSTKLEDSAMYFCANTRDRDTEAFFGQGTRLTVV.

The rearrangement uses TRBV27 and TRBJ2-4, with D perhaps matching TRBD2 (6 bases). This CDR3 is built from 13 residues. V was pared by 6 bases and J by 2 bases, with 8 bases between. The germline V gene encodes CDR1 MNHEY and CDR2 SMNVEV (reference sequence). The CDR3 sequence is CASRGGTKNIQYF. The CDR3 nucleotides read TGTGCCAGCAGGGGGGGTACCAAAAACATTCAGTACTTC.

J is TRBJ1-1 and V is TRBV19; tentatively, D is TRBD1 (5 bases). The V gene's germline CDR1 is LNHDA and CDR2 SQIVND (reference sequence). Trimming pared 3 bases from V and 3 bases from J, leaving 14 bases between. The CDR3 totals 15 residues. CDR3 in DNA: TGTGCCAGTAGTATTCCAGCCACGGGGGACACTGAAGCTTTCTTT. This translates into CASSIPATGDTEAFF.

The gene calls are TRBV30 and TRBJ2-3; TRBD2 matches at 15 bases. The CDR3 extends over 19 amino acids. CDR1 is GTSNPN and CDR2 is SVGIG in the germline V gene (reference sequence). Trimming at V came to 2 bases and at J to 4 bases, leaving 13 bases not matched to a gene. CDR3 bases: TGTGCCTGGAGTCCCAAACCTGGACTAGCGGGGGGGCGGGCAGATACGCAGTATTTT. Protein: CAWSPKPGLAGGRADTQYF.

In DNA form, the CDR3 reads TGTGCCAGCAGCTTAAAGTTTGGATGGGCTAGCGGGGGAGAGACCCAGTACTTC. Its translation: CASSLKFGWASGGETQYF. This chain uses TRBV11-2 with TRBJ2-5, with 10 bases identical to TRBD2. This CDR3 has 18 amino acids. Trimming removed 2 bases from V and 4 bases from J; junction bases left unmatched: 13. CDR1 and CDR2 (germline): SGHAT, FQNNGV.

The V gene is TRBV9, the J gene TRBJ2-5, with 11 bases identical to TRBD2. CDR3 length: 16 residues. Germline V gene data show CDR1 as SGDLS and CDR2 as YYNGEE. J lost 5 bases, V lost 0 bases, and 6 bases had no gene match. The CDR3 loop reads CASSVGSSGGSETQYF. CDR3 nucleotides: TGTGCCAGCAGCGTAGGGTCTAGCGGGGGGTCGGAGACCCAGTACTTC. The full variable domain, in which reference TRBV9 and TRBJ2-5 provide the parts outside the CDR3, is DSGVTQTPKHLITATGQRVTLRCSPRSGDLSVYWYQQSLDQGLQFLIQYYNGEERAKGNILERFSAQQFPDLHSELNLSSLELGDSALYFCASSVGSSGGSETQYFGPGTRLLVL.

V gene TRBV10-3 combines with J gene TRBJ1-1; D is unclear. The CDR3 length is 16 residues. Germline CDR1 reads ENHRY; CDR2 reads SYGVKD. Between the trimmed V and J ends, which lost 0 bases and 5 bases, there was a span of 16 bases. The CDR3 DNA follows: TGTGCCATCAGTGAGTCGCCGCCGGGGTTTGCGACTGAAGCTTTCTTT. As protein: CAISESPPGFATEAFF.

The rearrangement uses TRBV7-2 and TRBJ1-2, with TRBD1 as a possible D gene (6 bases). The CDR3 consists of 13 residues. Per germline, CDR1 SGHTA and CDR2 FQGNSA. V was shortened by 8 bases and J by 3 bases, with 13 bases between the two germline ends. This CDR3 is CASGGGGYYGYTF. CDR3 sequence (DNA): TGTGCCAGCGGGGGCGGGGGGTACTATGGCTACACCTTC.